This passage covers 10 T cell receptor beta chains from one sample sequenced in a study of glioma-infiltrating T cells after dendritic cell vaccination. The method was immunoSEQ multiplex PCR; TCRdb's version includes in-frame clones alone and lacks a portion of them. The sample lists 95,000 or so clones; over 75% were seen once. The material was blood, obtained before dendritic cell vaccination. These receptors came from a human donor with glioblastoma.

The chain combines TRBV5-1 with TRBJ1-2; D may be TRBD1 (5 bases). Germline assignment: CDR1 SGHRS and CDR2 YFSETQ. Deletions cut 4 bases from V and 8 bases from J, with 24 bases between. The CDR3 is 16 amino acids. The CDR3 sequence: CASSHSMGQEGWGYTF. The CDR3 region has the DNA TGCGCCAGCAGCCACTCCATGGGGCAGGAGGGCTGGGGCTACACCTTC.

The rearrangement joins TRBV2 to TRBJ2-5; D is unclear. There are 14 residues in the CDR3. Germline values: CDR1 SNHLY, CDR2 FYNNEI. V was shortened by 8 bases and J by 5 bases, with 18 bases between the two germline ends. The CDR3 loop is CASRVTVSSETQYF. CDR3 bases: TGTGCCAGCCGGGTGACCGTGAGTAGTGAGACCCAGTACTTC.

A single count supports this clone. The J gene is TRBJ2-5, the V gene TRBV27; a possible D gene is TRBD2 (5 bases). In germline, CDR1 is MNHEY, CDR2 SMNVEV (reference sequence). CDR3 length: 16 residues. V lost 2 bases and J 0 bases, leaving 13 bases between the germline ends. This CDR3 is CASSLTVPGNQETQYF. CDR3 DNA: TGTGCCAGCAGTTTAACGGTACCCGGGAACCAAGAGACCCAGTACTTC.

This chain's CDR3 is CASSLDGLLNTEAFF. In DNA, the CDR3 is TGTGCCAGCAGCTTAGACGGACTCTTGAACACTGAAGCTTTCTTT. V and J are TRBV7-9 and TRBJ1-1, with D unclear. This CDR3 has 15 residues. V lost 1 base, J lost 0 bases, and 9 bases lay in between. Germline V gene lookup returns CDR1 SEHNR and CDR2 FQNEAQ (reference sequence).

V gene TRBV4-2 combines with J gene TRBJ2-5; 11 bases are shared with TRBD2. The V gene end was trimmed by 1 base and the J gene end by 1 base; junction bases not matched to a gene: 5. Germline values: CDR1 LGHNA, CDR2 YNFKEQ. This CDR3 contains 17 residues. CDR3 loop: CASSQGILAGVQETQYF. CDR3 DNA: TGTGCCAGCAGCCAAGGAATACTAGCGGGAGTCCAAGAGACCCAGTACTTC.

The chain has TRBV5-1 and TRBJ1-1, with D maybe TRBD1 (5 bases). Between the trimmed V and J ends, which lost 1 base and 1 base, there was a span of 8 bases. The CDR3 is 14 residues long. The germline V gene has CDR1 SGHRS and CDR2 YFSETQ. CDR3 in DNA: TGCGCCAGCAGCTTGAGACAGACGAACACTGAAGCTTTCTTT. This translates into CASSLRQTNTEAFF.

J is TRBJ1-1 and V is TRBV6-5, with 8 positions matching TRBD1. V was pared by 2 bases and J by 4 bases, with 6 bases of the junction left unmatched. Germline V CDR1 and CDR2: MNHEY, SVGAGI. The CDR3 is 15 residues long. The chain's CDR3 is CASSYAFRGPTEAFF. CDR3 in DNA: TGTGCCAGCAGTTACGCCTTCAGGGGGCCCACTGAAGCTTTCTTT.

The V and J genes are TRBV5-1 and TRBJ2-5; 11 positions agree with TRBD2. CDR1 and CDR2 from the germline V gene are SGHRS and YFSETQ. Unmatched junction bases numbered 5, after V lost 3 bases and J lost 1 base. The CDR3 extends over 16 amino acids. As DNA, the CDR3 is TGCGCCAGCAGCTCGGGACTAGCGGCTTTCCAAGAGACCCAGTACTTC. Translating it yields CASSSGLAAFQETQYF.

The V gene is TRBV29-1, the J gene TRBJ2-1; the match to TRBD2 covers 7 bases. V gave up 7 bases and J gave up 9 bases; unmatched junction bases: 12. CDR3 length: 13 amino acids. Looked up from germline, CDR1 is SQVTM and CDR2 is ANQGSEA. CDR3 DNA sequence: TGCAGCGGCCGAGCGGGAAACAACGGTGAGCAGTTCTTC. The encoded protein is CSGRAGNNGEQFF.

The gene calls are TRBV4-2 and TRBJ1-2; D remains unclear. Germline CDR1 reads LGHNA; CDR2 reads YNFKEQ. The CDR3 covers 16 residues. The V and J ends lost 0 bases and 4 bases respectively, with 15 bases between them. CDR3 DNA sequence: TGTGCCAGCAGCCAAGAGGAAAAGGGAGGCAGCTATGGCTACACCTTC. Protein sequence: CASSQEEKGGSYGYTF.